This TCR beta chain is from a study of blood T cell repertoires in COVID-19. Enrolled through a virtual design, the participants were between roughly 18 and 90 years of age and came from about two dozen US areas. Repertoires were generated with immunoSEQ multiplex PCR, while TCRdb's copy carries only in-frame clones and drops some. The repertoire has roughly 220,000 clones, roughly 80% of them found once; the top ten carry about 1.3%. Trimming cost V 2 bases and J 0 bases, with 16 bases left between them. The CDR3 is 17 residues long. The germline V gene has CDR1 LNHDA and CDR2 SQIVND (reference sequence).

This receptor was taken from a woman between 40 and 55 years old with acute COVID-19. J is TRBJ1-1 and V is TRBV19, with D hard to call. The specimen was PBMCs or T cells enriched from blood (not recorded which). The CDR3 is CASSISAGGLMNTEAFF. For the CDR3, the DNA is TGTGCCAGTAGTATATCCGCAGGAGGGCTCATGAACACTGAAGCTTTCTTT.